This TCR beta chain was captured in a study of cytomegalovirus exposure and HLA in healthy donors. Study findings and constraints: One variant, a missense change in DCLRE1C, was linked in a later analysis to TCR beta V- and J-gene trimming. V segments that were indistinguishable, TRBV6-2 and TRBV6-3 among them, were omitted from analysis. Differences between HLA loci emerged in a later analysis of TCR association rates, with DRB1 most and HLA-C fewest.

PCR involved 60 Vbeta and 13 Jbeta primers. Profiled with immunoSEQ multiplex PCR; TCRdb holds only in-frame clones, not every one. The sample carries approximately 120,000 clones, approximately 82% recorded once. About this clone: As yet, its antigen is unknown.

The V gene end was trimmed by 6 bases and the J gene end by 0 bases; junction bases not matched to a gene: 11. This CDR3 is 19 amino acids long. From germline, CDR1 is ENHRY and CDR2 SYGVKD. This receptor was identified in a man between 18 and 35 years old in good health and CMV-seropositive. Sequenced input: PBMCs. This chain connects TRBV10-3 to TRBJ2-5, with 15 bases aligning to TRBD2. CDR3 protein: CAISGTSGGTISYQETQYF. The CDR3, as DNA: TGTGCCATCAGCGGGACTAGCGGGGGGACGATTTCGTACCAAGAGACCCAGTACTTC.